This T cell receptor beta chain was identified during a study of blood T cell repertoires in COVID-19. Whole-study context: PBMCs, B-cell-depleted T cells, or T cells were the source of the cDNA or gDNA that made up the material.

The CDR3 extends over 18 amino acids. J gave up 5 bases and V 1 base, and 15 bases lay outside the gene matches. Germline CDR1 reads SQVTM; CDR2 reads ANQGSEA. Original handling: Estimated nucleated cell counts came from reference gene primer amplification. Some clones are missing from TCRdb's copy, which holds only in-frame ones; the method was immunoSEQ multiplex PCR. V and J calls and clone size come straight from that table; D and trimming were deduced from the DNA. The sample records about 400,000 clones, about 85% being singletons. Clinical histories supplied by participants themselves formed the basis of cohort assignment.

Sequencing was carried out using PBMCs or T cells enriched from blood (not recorded which). The chain recombines TRBV29-1 with TRBJ1-1, with 11 bases matching TRBD1. This clonotype was sampled from a woman aged 18-29 years with acute COVID-19. The CDR3 sequence is CSVEGRRTGGLTGTEAFF. The DNA for the CDR3 is TGCAGCGTTGAAGGCCGGAGGACAGGGGGCCTCACGGGGACTGAAGCTTTCTTT.